These 28 T cell receptor beta chains share one sample of origin, sequenced in a study of T cell repertoires in cytomegalovirus infection. From the reads, TCRdb called clonotypes with MiXCR, one entry per CDR3 protein. The sample lists around 800,000 distinct CDR3 sequences; 30% to 35% were seen once. Their antigens remain unidentified. The sequences come from cultured CD8+ T cells from PBMCs, collected from culture after CMV antigen stimulation. These receptors all stem from a human donor in good health (CMV status not recorded). Some clones in this sample may be carry-over from other donors' samples.

The V gene is TRBV12-3 or TRBV12-4, the J gene TRBJ2-6, with TRBD1 identical over 7 bases. This CDR3 has 17 amino acids. After removal of 5 bases from V and 4 bases from J, the junction contained 11 bases not matched to a gene. Written as DNA, the CDR3 is TGTGCCAGCAGTCCCCGGACAGGTCTAGGGGGGGCCAACGTCCTGACTTTC. Amino acid sequence: CASSPRTGLGGANVLTF.

About this clonotype itself: Since a much larger clone is just one base distant, this may be a read error. The genes are TRBV7-6 and TRBJ2-1; 8 bases match TRBD2. CDR1 is SGHVS and CDR2 is FNYEAQ in the germline V gene. The CDR3 runs to 16 residues. The CDR3 DNA reads TGTGCCAGCAGCTTTTGGACTAGCCCAACCTACAGTGAGCAGTTCTTC. Protein product: CASSFWTSPTYSEQFF.

The CDR3 DNA reads TGCGCCAGCAGCCCCGAACCCACGCTTGGCTACACCTTC. It is translated as CASSPEPTLGYTF. The V and J genes are TRBV5-1 and TRBJ1-2; D is uncertain. V was pared by 4 bases and J by 7 bases, with 14 bases between. The CDR3 has 13 amino acids. CDR1 and CDR2 from the germline V gene are SGHRS and YFSETQ.

This clonotype occurred once. A single base separates this from a much larger clone, so it may be a read error. Since no conserved phenylalanine or tryptophan closes the CDR3, a read error is the likely cause. This chain uses TRBV7-6 with TRBJ2-7, with 9 bases identical to TRBD2. V was clipped by 1 base and J by 4 bases; unmatched bases: 8. Germline values: CDR1 SGHVS, CDR2 FNYEAQ. The CDR3 is 16 amino acids. The CDR3 region has the DNA TGTGCCAGCAGCTTAGGGACTAGCGACAACATATACGAGCAGTACTCC. As protein: CASSLGTSDNIYEQYS.

A few counts support this clonotype. The CDR3 protein is CASSYSTMNTEAFF. In DNA, the CDR3 is TGTGCCAGCAGTTACTCGACGATGAACACTGAAGCTTTCTTT. The gene calls are TRBV6-5 and TRBJ1-1, with D unresolved. CDR3 length: 14 residues. Germline CDR1 is MNHEY and CDR2 is SVGAGI. Deletions cut 0 bases from V and 0 bases from J, with 5 bases between.

This clonotype was seen at least ten times. The CDR3 spells CASSSQDWDRNTQYF. CDR3 bases: TGTGCCAGCAGCTCCCAAGACTGGGATAGGAATACGCAGTATTTT. The rearrangement links TRBV7-2 to TRBJ2-3; D unclear. Trimming left V 4 bases short and J 7 bases short, with 18 bases between. Germline V gene data show CDR1 as SGHTA and CDR2 as FQGNSA. The CDR3 is 15 residues long.

This clonotype has ten or more counts. CDR3 residues: CASSFGRVDGYTF. In DNA form, the CDR3 reads TGTGCCAGCAGCTTCGGCAGGGTAGACGGCTACACCTTC. The chain employs TRBV7-2 and TRBJ1-2; D may be TRBD1 (5 bases). Trimming took 3 bases from V and 8 from J, leaving 13 bases between them. The CDR3 is 13 amino acids. From germline, CDR1 is SGHTA and CDR2 FQGNSA. Filled out from reference TRBV7-2 and TRBJ1-2, the complete variable domain reads GAGVSQSPSNKVTEKGKDVELRCDPISGHTALYWYRQSLGQGLEFLIYFQGNSAPDKSGLPSDRFSAERTGGSVSTLTIQRTQQEDSAVYLCASSFGRVDGYTFGSGTRLTVV.

The genes are TRBV2 and TRBJ2-7; D possibly matches TRBD1 or TRBD2 (5 bases each). Germline V lookup: CDR1 SNHLY, CDR2 FYNNEI. V gave up 4 bases and J gave up 2 bases, with 15 bases separating them. The CDR3 sequence is 15 residues long. The CDR3 reads CASSVAGWGTYEQYF. The CDR3 coding sequence is TGTGCCAGCAGTGTAGCCGGTTGGGGGACCTACGAGCAGTACTTC.

This clonotype showed up just a few times. The chain recombines TRBV28 with TRBJ2-2; the D call may be TRBD1 or TRBD2 (5 bases each). The V gene lost 2 bases and the J gene lost 1 base, with 8 bases spanning the gap. Germline V gene lookup returns CDR1 MDHEN and CDR2 SYDVKM. The CDR3 sequence is 15 residues long. The CDR3 reads CASSLVGENTGELFF. DNA of the CDR3: TGTGCCAGCAGTTTAGTGGGGGAGAACACCGGGGAGCTGTTTTTT.

This chain uses TRBV7-9 with TRBJ1-1, with D hard to call. Germline loops: CDR1 SEHNR, CDR2 FQNEAQ (reference sequence). The length of the CDR3 is 13 residues. V was clipped by 1 base and J by 7 bases, with 10 bases between them. CDR3 residues: CASSLGGEGEAFF. The CDR3 bases are TGTGCCAGCAGCTTAGGGGGAGAAGGTGAAGCTTTCTTT.

This chain's CDR3 is CASSFPISGGSTDTQYF. For the CDR3, the DNA is TGTGCCAGCAGCTTTCCAATCAGCGGGGGATCCACAGATACGCAGTATTTT. The chain uses TRBV7-2 and TRBJ2-3, with TRBD2 matching over 8 bases. Germline CDR1 SGHTA, CDR2 FQGNSA. This CDR3 has 17 amino acids. V was clipped by 3 bases and J by 2 bases; unmatched bases: 10.

This rearrangement joins TRBV7-9 to TRBJ2-7; D remains ambiguous. Deletions cut 1 base from V and 1 base from J, with 11 bases between. CDR3 length equals 15 residues. Germline loops: CDR1 SEHNR, CDR2 FQNEAQ (reference sequence). The CDR3 DNA reads TGTGCCAGCAGCTTAGAGACACAGTCATCCTACGAGCAGTACTTC. Translated, it gives CASSLETQSSYEQYF.

The V gene is TRBV4-1, the J gene TRBJ1-1; tentative D call: TRBD1 (5 bases). The germline V and J ends were trimmed by 6 bases and 1 base, with 12 bases remaining between them. Germline CDR1 MGHRA, CDR2 YSYEKL. The CDR3 totals 14 residues. The CDR3 DNA is TGCGCCAGCAGTCTGATAACAGGGAACACTGAAGCTTTCTTT. This encodes CASSLITGNTEAFF.

This clonotype was observed a handful of times. This chain joins TRBV6-2 or TRBV6-3 and TRBJ2-1; 11 nucleotides match TRBD2. Germline CDR1 is MNHEY and CDR2 is SVGEGT. The V segment lost 6 bases and the J segment 6 bases; nucleotides outside the gene matches: 7. The CDR3 consists of 15 residues. For the CDR3, the DNA is TGTGCCAGCAGGAATTTAGCGGGGGGGGGCAATGAGCAGTTCTTC. Protein: CASRNLAGGGNEQFF.

Details on this clonotype: A read error may explain this, as a much larger clone is one base away. V usage is TRBV7-2 and J usage is TRBJ1-1; D is unclear. There are 14 residues in the CDR3. Germline V CDR1 and CDR2: SGHTA, FQGNSA. The CDR3: CSSSLLGRNTEAFF. CDR3 nucleotide sequence: TGTTCCAGCAGCTTATTGGGCAGAAACACTGAAGCTTTCTTT.

J is TRBJ2-1 and V is TRBV19; no clear D gene. This CDR3 is built from 13 residues. Trimming pared 4 bases from V and 8 bases from J, leaving 12 bases between. Germline V gene sequence: CDR1 LNHDA, CDR2 SQIVND (reference sequence). The CDR3 bases are TGTGCCAGTAGTACCCTACCCGTCGATGAGCAGTTCTTC. Its protein product is CASSTLPVDEQFF.

This chain uses TRBV6-6 with TRBJ1-1; the D gene is possibly TRBD1 (6 bases). Trimming removed 0 bases at V and 1 base at J, with 12 bases between. This CDR3 contains 16 residues. CDR1 MNHNY and CDR2 SVGAGI come from the germline V gene (reference sequence). CDR3 bases: TGTGCCAGCAGTTACTCGGGTGGGGGGCCGAACACTGAAGCTTTCTTT. Protein product: CASSYSGGGPNTEAFF.

In DNA, the CDR3 is TGTGCCAGCAGTTACGCCCGGAGCCTGAACACTGAAGCTTTCTTT. It translates to CASSYARSLNTEAFF. The chain couples TRBV6-8 to TRBJ1-1, with no clear D. Germline-derived CDR1 and CDR2 are MNHGY and SAAAGT. The CDR3 sequence is 15 residues long. The germline V and J ends were trimmed by 2 bases and 0 bases, with 10 bases remaining between them.

The rearrangement links TRBV6-6 to TRBJ2-7; 7 bases are shared with TRBD1. The V segment lost 4 bases and the J segment 5 bases; nucleotides outside the gene matches: 14. The CDR3 runs to 16 residues. Germline CDR1 reads MNHNY; CDR2 reads SVGAGI (reference sequence). The CDR3 is CASSFLTGKDLDEQYF. The CDR3 region has the DNA TGTGCCAGCAGTTTTCTGACAGGGAAGGACCTAGACGAGCAGTACTTC.

The chain carries TRBV6-5 and TRBJ1-2; tentatively, D is TRBD1 (5 bases). There are 16 residues in the CDR3. V shed 6 bases and J shed 5 bases, with 22 bases lying between them. The germline CDR1 and CDR2 sequences are MNHEY and SVGAGI. CDR3 bases: TGTGCCAGCAGCACCCTCACCGGGGCGGGGCAGTATGGCTACACCTTC. Its protein product is CASSTLTGAGQYGYTF.

The chain uses TRBV29-1 and TRBJ2-4; D is undetermined. Germline CDR1 SQVTM, CDR2 ANQGSEA. This CDR3 is 11 amino acids long. The germline V and J ends were trimmed by 6 bases and 5 bases, with 8 bases remaining between them. CDR3 region: CSVVDQNIQYF. The CDR3 nucleotides read TGCAGCGTAGTAGACCAAAACATTCAGTACTTC.

The rearrangement joins TRBV14 to TRBJ2-1; 7 positions agree with TRBD2. This CDR3 contains 16 residues. V shed 4 bases and J 2 bases; nucleotides not matched to a gene: 8. The germline V gene has CDR1 SGHDN and CDR2 FVKESK. CDR3 loop: CASSPPDRGAYNEQFF. CDR3 DNA: TGTGCCAGCAGCCCTCCAGACCGGGGGGCCTACAATGAGCAGTTCTTC.

The chain joins TRBV7-8 to TRBJ2-7; weak D call: TRBD1 (5 bases). CDR1 and CDR2 from the germline V gene are SGHVS and FQNEAQ. The ends were cut back, 0 bases at V and 4 bases at J, with 10 bases in the middle. CDR3 size: 14 residues. DNA of the CDR3: TGTGCCAGCAGCTTAGCTAAACAGGCATACGAGCAGTACGTC. This sequence encodes CASSLAKQAYEQYV.

This clonotype was detected only a few times. The chain is built from TRBV6-5 and TRBJ2-3, with 11 nucleotides matching TRBD2. This CDR3 is built from 15 residues. CDR1 and CDR2 (germline): MNHEY, SVGAGI. Germline trimming cut 5 bases from V and 4 bases from J; bases unmatched to any gene: 5. The CDR3 loop is CASSSGTSGPDTQYF. The CDR3 DNA is TGTGCCAGCAGTAGCGGGACTAGCGGCCCAGATACGCAGTATTTT.

The chain is built from TRBV6-2 or TRBV6-3 and TRBJ2-7; 7 bases agree with TRBD1. The CDR3 length is 14 residues. The germline V gene has CDR1 MNHEY and CDR2 SVGEGT. The ends lost 5 bases at V and 2 bases at J; junction bases unmatched: 6. CDR3 DNA: TGTGCCAGCAGTAACCGACAGGGACCCTACGAGCAGTACGTC. Its protein is CASSNRQGPYEQYV.

This clonotype was found many times. V and J are TRBV7-2 and TRBJ2-2, with 12 positions matching TRBD2. The CDR3 spans 15 residues. The V gene end was trimmed by 4 bases and the J gene end by 5 bases; junction bases not matched to a gene: 2. From germline, CDR1 is SGHTA and CDR2 FQGNSA. The CDR3 coding sequence is TGTGCCAGCAGCTACACTAGCGGGGGGACCGGGGAGCTGTTTTTT. Translation gives CASSYTSGGTGELFF.

This clonotype appeared many times. The rearrangement uses TRBV7-2 and TRBJ1-1; D may be TRBD1 (6 bases). The germline V gene encodes CDR1 SGHTA and CDR2 FQGNSA. This CDR3 region has 15 residues. Trimming stripped 5 bases from V and 3 bases from J, with 16 bases between. The CDR3 nucleotides are TGTGCCAGCAGCCCGCTTGGGGGCGAGTACACTGAAGCTTTCTTT. This gives the protein CASSPLGGEYTEAFF. The full variable domain, completed using reference TRBV7-2 and TRBJ1-1, is GAGVSQSPSNKVTEKGKDVELRCDPISGHTALYWYRQSLGQGLEFLIYFQGNSAPDKSGLPSDRFSAERTGGSVSTLTIQRTQQEDSAVYLCASSPLGGEYTEAFFGQGTRLTVV.

This clonotype showed up just a few times. The chain employs TRBV6-2 or TRBV6-3 and TRBJ2-5; D is ambiguous. The CDR3 extends over 12 amino acids. Germline CDR1 and CDR2: MNHEY and SVGEGT. V lost 7 bases and J 5 bases, leaving 11 bases between the germline ends. CDR3 DNA: TGTGCCAGCAAGTCATACTTGGAGACCCAGTACTTC. Amino acid sequence: CASKSYLETQYF.